A selection of T cell receptor beta chains follows, all from one sample in a study of metastatic and nonmetastatic thyroid tumors. From the PCR reads, TCRdb re-called clones with MiXCR. The sample comprises 30,000 to 45,000 clones, about 29% of which are singletons, and about 11% rests with the top ten. Sequencing used blood. These receptors came from a male donor with papillary thyroid cancer or a benign thyroid nodule (not recorded which). Some clones in this sample may be carry-over from other donors' samples. Each CDR3 is given with its conserved first and last residue. A D gene is named only where the DNA matches it firmly. Where a row states a size, it is once, few, many or the class of an expanded clone; other rows omit it.

d_call	clone_size	j_call	v_call	cdr3_nt	cdr3_aa
NA	NA	TRBJ2-5	TRBV20-1	TGCAGTGCCACCGGGACGGGGGAAGAGACCCAGTACTTC	CSATGTGEETQYF
NA	NA	TRBJ2-1	TRBV20-1	TGCAGTGCTAGTAACGGGAGTTCCTACAATGAGCAGTTCTTC	CSASNGSSYNEQFF
NA	medium-sized	TRBJ2-3	TRBV11-3	TGTGCCAGCAGCTTAGGGCAGGCTACAGATACGCAGTATTTT	CASSLGQATDTQYF
NA	NA	TRBJ2-1	TRBV27	TGTGCCAGCAGTTCCCGGACAGATTCCTACAATGAGCAGTTCTTC	CASSSRTDSYNEQFF
NA	few	TRBJ2-7	TRBV18	TGTGCCAGCTCACCAGTCAGGGACGAGCAGTACTTC	CASSPVRDEQYF
NA	once	TRBJ1-5	TRBV20-1	TGCAGTGCCACCCCCTGGGGCCCCAATCAGCCCCAGCATTTT	CSATPWGPNQPQHF
NA	once	TRBJ2-7	TRBV7-6	TGTGCCAGCAGCTTAGAACCTAGCGAAAGCTACGAGCAGTACTTC	CASSLEPSESYEQYF
NA	medium-sized	TRBJ2-7	TRBV12-3/TRBV12-4	TGTGCCAGCAGTTCAGGATACGAGCAGTACTTC	CASSSGYEQYF
TRBD2	NA	TRBJ2-1	TRBV28	TGTGCCAGCAGTTTATCAGCGGGGGCGTACAATGAGCAGTTCTTC	CASSLSAGAYNEQFF
TRBD2	once	TRBJ2-3	TRBV11-2	TGTGCCAGCAGCTGGAGCGGGAGAGGCACAGATACGCAGTATTTT	CASSWSGRGTDTQYF
NA	NA	TRBJ1-1	TRBV7-2	TGTGCCAGCAGCTTAGACAGGGAGGAAACTGAAGCTTTCTTT	CASSLDREETEAFF
TRBD1	few	TRBJ2-7	TRBV12-3/TRBV12-4	TGTGCCAGCAGTTCGGGACAGGGCTACGAGCAGTACTTC	CASSSGQGYEQYF
NA	NA	TRBJ1-1	TRBV7-2	TGTGCCAGCAGCCGGGAGCGGGGCACTGAAGCTTTCTTT	CASSRERGTEAFF
TRBD2	many	TRBJ2-1	TRBV7-9	TGTGCCAGCAGCACGAAGAGGACTAGCGGGAGGCATGAGCAGTTCTTC	CASSTKRTSGRHEQFF
TRBD1	many	TRBJ2-7	TRBV7-9	TGTGCCAGCAGCCCAACCGGGACAGGGCTTAGGGAGCAGTACTTC	CASSPTGTGLREQYF
TRBD2	NA	TRBJ2-1	TRBV5-1	TGCGCCAGCAGCTTGGCTAGCGGGGCCGACGGTGAGCAGTTCTTC	CASSLASGADGEQFF
NA	NA	TRBJ2-7	TRBV20-1	TGCAGTGCCAGAACTGGAAATTCCTACGAGCAGTACTTC	CSARTGNSYEQYF
TRBD2	NA	TRBJ2-2	TRBV29-1	TGCAGCGTTGAGCCTAGCGGGATGAACGGGGAGCTGTTTTTT	CSVEPSGMNGELFF
NA	few	TRBJ2-3	TRBV11-2	TGTGCCAGCAGCTTAGTCGGTAGCTCAGGAACGCAGTATTTT	CASSLVGSSGTQYF
NA	few	TRBJ2-3	TRBV6-1	TGTGCCAGCATCACTCTACTGGTAGGCACAGATACGCAGTATTTT	CASITLLVGTDTQYF
TRBD2	medium-sized	TRBJ2-7	TRBV27	TGTGCCAGCAGTTGGAGGGGACTAGCGGGAGGGCATTACGAGCAGTACTTC	CASSWRGLAGGHYEQYF
NA	few	TRBJ2-7	TRBV4-1	TGCGCCAGCAGCCAAGAACGCGGGACACAATACGAGCAGTACTTC	CASSQERGTQYEQYF
NA	NA	TRBJ2-7	TRBV20-1	TGCAGTGCTAGAGCGGGGGACCTATCCTACGAGCAGTACTTC	CSARAGDLSYEQYF
TRBD1	many	TRBJ1-5	TRBV6-1	TGTGCCAGCGCGACAGGGTATAGCAATCAGCCCCAGCATTTT	CASATGYSNQPQHF
NA	few	TRBJ2-5	TRBV28	TGTGCCAGCAAACGAGGGGAAGAGACCCAGTACTTC	CASKRGEETQYF
TRBD2	NA	TRBJ2-1	TRBV9	TGTGCCAGCAGCGTCTCTCCGGGACTAGCGGACAATGAGCAGTTCTTC	CASSVSPGLADNEQFF
TRBD1	NA	TRBJ2-3	TRBV18	TGTGCCAGCTCACCACCGACAGGGGGCCGGGATACGCAGTATTTT	CASSPPTGGRDTQYF
NA	many	TRBJ2-1	TRBV13	TGTGCCAGCAGCTTAGGGACTAGGGTTGAGCAGTTCTTC	CASSLGTRVEQFF
NA	NA	TRBJ2-1	TRBV7-2	TGCGCCATCAGCTCCGGAACGGGCCTCTTCTTC	CAISSGTGLFF
NA	few	TRBJ2-1	TRBV20-1	TGCAGTGCTAGAGACCCTCTGGGAGCGGCAAAAGACAATGAGCAGTTCTTC	CSARDPLGAAKDNEQFF
NA	many	TRBJ1-2	TRBV28	TGTGCCAGCAGTTATTGGGCAGGAAGAGACTATGGCTACACCTTC	CASSYWAGRDYGYTF